This TCR beta chain appears in the sequencing data of a study of T cell responses to AZD1222 COVID-19 vaccine. Sequencing was performed with immunoSEQ multiplex PCR; in TCRdb, only in-frame clones are kept and a portion is missing. The sample shows approximately 140,000 clones, more than 75% of them seen only once. The CDR3 spans 15 residues. Per the germline V gene, CDR1 is SGHRS and CDR2 is YFSETQ. The trim removed 7 bases at V and 4 bases at J, leaving 8 bases unmatched. V usage is TRBV5-1 and J usage is TRBJ2-2; 9 nucleotides match TRBD1. Sample: peripheral blood, taken on day 0 of MenACWY control vaccination. This TCR derives from an adult in good health. The DNA for the CDR3 is TGCGCCAGCGGACCGGGACAGGGCATCACCGGGGAGCTGTTTTTT. As protein: CASGPGQGITGELFF.